The present T cell receptor beta chain was sequenced within a study of blood T cell repertoires in COVID-19. In the original processing: Estimates of nucleated cell counts were drawn from the amplification of reference gene primers. Clones were sequenced by immunoSEQ multiplex PCR, and TCRdb holds only the in-frame ones, with some missing. V, J and clone size reflect that table, while D and trimming were determined from the DNA. The table shows about 190,000 clones, with approximately 88% occurring only once. CDR3 length: 15 amino acids. Trimming cost V 4 bases and J 0 bases, with 8 bases left between them. Per germline, CDR1 SGHDT and CDR2 YYEEEE.

Input material: peripheral blood. The chain carries TRBV5-6 and TRBJ2-6; D is unresolved. The sequence came from a woman in her twenties or thirties with acute or convalescent COVID-19. The DNA of the CDR3 is TGTGCCAGCAGCATGCTCAGCTCTGGGGCCAACGTCCTGACTTTC. It encodes CASSMLSSGANVLTF.